This T cell receptor (beta chain) was obtained from a study of identical twins. TCRdb redid the calling of the 5' RACE reads with MiXCR, one entry per CDR3 protein. The sample records about 200,000 distinct CDR3 sequences, 6% to 9% being singletons. This CDR3 has 13 amino acids. Trimming took 1 base from V and 6 from J, leaving 6 bases between them. The germline gives CDR1 SGHTA, CDR2 FQGTGA. Whole-study results and caveats: Low generation-probability sequences were in excess among twin-shared out-of-frame alpha sequences.

There are a few counts of this clonotype. Its antigen remains unidentified. The same specimen was also included in a second study, on yellow fever vaccine responses in identical twins.

The V call is TRBV7-3, the J call TRBJ2-2; D gene uncertain. This sequence was found in a woman between 18 and 29 years old in good health. Specimen: memory (CD45RO+) T cells sorted from blood. The CDR3 coding sequence is TGTGCCAGCAGCTTAAACGGGCCCGGGGAGCTGTTTTTT. Translating gives CASSLNGPGELFF.